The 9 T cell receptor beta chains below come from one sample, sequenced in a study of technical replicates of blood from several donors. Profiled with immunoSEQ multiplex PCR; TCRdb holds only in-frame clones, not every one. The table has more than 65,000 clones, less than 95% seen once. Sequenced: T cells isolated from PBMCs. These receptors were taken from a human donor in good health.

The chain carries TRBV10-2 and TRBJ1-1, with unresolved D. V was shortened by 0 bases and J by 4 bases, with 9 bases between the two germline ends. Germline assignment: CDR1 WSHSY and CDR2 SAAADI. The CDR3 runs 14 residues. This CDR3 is CASSESEGRTEAFF. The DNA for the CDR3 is TGCGCCAGCAGTGAGTCTGAGGGTCGCACTGAAGCTTTCTTT.

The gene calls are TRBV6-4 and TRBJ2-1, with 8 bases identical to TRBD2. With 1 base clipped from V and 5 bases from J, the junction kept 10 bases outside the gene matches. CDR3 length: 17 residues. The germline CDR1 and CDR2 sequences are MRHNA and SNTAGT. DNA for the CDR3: TGTGCCAGCAGTGACTTACCTGGACTAGCCCTCCACAATGAGCAGTTCTTC. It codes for CASSDLPGLALHNEQFF.

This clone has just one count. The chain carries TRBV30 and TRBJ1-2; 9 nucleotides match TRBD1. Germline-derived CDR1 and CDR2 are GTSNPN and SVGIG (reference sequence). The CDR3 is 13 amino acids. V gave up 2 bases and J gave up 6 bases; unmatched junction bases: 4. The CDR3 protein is CAWSQQGANGYTF. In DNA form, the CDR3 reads TGTGCCTGGAGTCAACAGGGGGCGAATGGCTACACCTTC.

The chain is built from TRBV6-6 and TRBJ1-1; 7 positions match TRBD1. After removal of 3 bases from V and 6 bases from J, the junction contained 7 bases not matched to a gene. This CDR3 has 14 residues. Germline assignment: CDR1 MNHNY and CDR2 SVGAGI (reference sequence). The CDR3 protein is CASSYERQGPEAFF. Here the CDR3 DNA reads TGTGCCAGCAGTTATGAGAGACAGGGTCCTGAAGCTTTCTTT.

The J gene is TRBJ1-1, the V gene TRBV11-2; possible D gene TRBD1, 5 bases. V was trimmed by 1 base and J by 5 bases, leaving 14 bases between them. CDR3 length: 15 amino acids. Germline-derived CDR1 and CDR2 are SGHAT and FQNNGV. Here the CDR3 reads CASSLVGGLGTEAFF. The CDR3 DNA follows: TGTGCCAGCAGCTTAGTGGGGGGTCTGGGGACTGAAGCTTTCTTT.

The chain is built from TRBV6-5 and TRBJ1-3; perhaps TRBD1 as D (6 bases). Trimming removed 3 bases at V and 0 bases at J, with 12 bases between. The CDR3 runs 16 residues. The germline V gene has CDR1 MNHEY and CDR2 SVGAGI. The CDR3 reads CASSYTGHASGNTIYF. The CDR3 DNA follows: TGTGCCAGCAGTTATACAGGGCATGCCTCTGGAAACACCATATATTTT.

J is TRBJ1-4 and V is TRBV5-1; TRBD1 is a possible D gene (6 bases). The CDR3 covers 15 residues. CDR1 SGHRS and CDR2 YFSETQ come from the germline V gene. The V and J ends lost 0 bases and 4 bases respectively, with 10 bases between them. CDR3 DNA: TGCGCCAGCAGCTTGGGAGGGGGTAATAATGAAAAACTGTTTTTT. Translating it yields CASSLGGGNNEKLFF.

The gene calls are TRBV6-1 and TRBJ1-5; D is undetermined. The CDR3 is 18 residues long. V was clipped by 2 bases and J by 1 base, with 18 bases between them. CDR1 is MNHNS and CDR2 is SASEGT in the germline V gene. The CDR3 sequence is CASSERYQVRSSNQPQHF. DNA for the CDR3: TGTGCCAGCAGTGAACGGTATCAGGTCAGGTCGAGCAATCAGCCCCAGCATTTT.

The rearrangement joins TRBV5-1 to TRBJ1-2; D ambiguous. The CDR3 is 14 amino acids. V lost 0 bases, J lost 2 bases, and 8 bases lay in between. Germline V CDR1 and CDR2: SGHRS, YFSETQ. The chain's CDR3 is CASSLDSANYGYTF. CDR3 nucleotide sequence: TGCGCCAGCAGCTTGGACAGTGCAAACTATGGCTACACCTTC.